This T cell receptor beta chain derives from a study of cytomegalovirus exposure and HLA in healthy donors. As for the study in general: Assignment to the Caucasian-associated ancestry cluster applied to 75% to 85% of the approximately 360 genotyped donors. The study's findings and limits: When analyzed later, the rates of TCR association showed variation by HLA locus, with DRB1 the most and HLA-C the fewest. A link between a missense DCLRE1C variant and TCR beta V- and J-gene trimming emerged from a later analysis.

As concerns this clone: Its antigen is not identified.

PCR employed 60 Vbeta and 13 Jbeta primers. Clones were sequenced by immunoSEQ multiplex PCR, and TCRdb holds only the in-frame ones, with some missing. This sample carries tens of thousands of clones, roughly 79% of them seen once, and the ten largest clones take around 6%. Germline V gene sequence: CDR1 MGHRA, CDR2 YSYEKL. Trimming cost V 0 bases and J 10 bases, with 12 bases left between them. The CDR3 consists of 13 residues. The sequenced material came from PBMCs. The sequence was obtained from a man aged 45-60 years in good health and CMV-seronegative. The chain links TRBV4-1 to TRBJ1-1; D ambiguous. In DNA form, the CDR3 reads TGCGCCAGCAGCCAAGATCACTCCCGCCGAGCTTTCTTT. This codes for CASSQDHSRRAFF.